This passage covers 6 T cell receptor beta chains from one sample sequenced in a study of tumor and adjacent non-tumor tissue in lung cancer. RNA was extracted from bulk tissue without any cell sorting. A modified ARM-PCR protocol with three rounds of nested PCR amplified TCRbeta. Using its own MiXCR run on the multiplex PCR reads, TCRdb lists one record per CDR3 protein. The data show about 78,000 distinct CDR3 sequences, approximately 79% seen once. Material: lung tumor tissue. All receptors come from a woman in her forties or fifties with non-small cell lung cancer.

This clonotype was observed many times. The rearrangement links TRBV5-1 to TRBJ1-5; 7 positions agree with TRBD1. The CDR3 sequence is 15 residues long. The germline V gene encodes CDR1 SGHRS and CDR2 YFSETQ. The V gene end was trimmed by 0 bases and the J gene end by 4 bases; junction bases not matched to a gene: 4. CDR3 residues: CASSLGQGGNQPQHF. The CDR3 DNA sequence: TGCGCCAGCAGCTTGGGACAGGGAGGGAATCAGCCCCAGCATTTT.

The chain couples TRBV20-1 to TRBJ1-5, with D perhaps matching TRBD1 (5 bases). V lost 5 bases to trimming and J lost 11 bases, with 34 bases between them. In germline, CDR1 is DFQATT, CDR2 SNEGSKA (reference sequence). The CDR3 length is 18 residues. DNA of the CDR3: TGCAGTGCTCAACCTACCCCCGGGGGGGTTTATAGCAACCAGGCCCAGCATTTT. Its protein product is CSAQPTPGGVYSNQAQHF.

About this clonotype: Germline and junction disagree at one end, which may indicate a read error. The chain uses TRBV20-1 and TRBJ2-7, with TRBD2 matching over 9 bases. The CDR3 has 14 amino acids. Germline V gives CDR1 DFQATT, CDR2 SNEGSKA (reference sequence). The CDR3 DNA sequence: TGCAATGCTCTCATTAGCGGGAGCTCCTGCGAGCAGTACTTC. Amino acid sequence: CNALISGSSCEQYF.

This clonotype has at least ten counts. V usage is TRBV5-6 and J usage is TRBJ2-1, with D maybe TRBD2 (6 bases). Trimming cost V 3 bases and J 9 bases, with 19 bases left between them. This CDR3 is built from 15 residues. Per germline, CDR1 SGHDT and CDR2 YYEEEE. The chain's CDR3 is CASSSPRGVIAEQFF. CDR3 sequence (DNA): TGTGCCAGCAGCTCACCCCGCGGGGTGATAGCTGAGCAGTTCTTC. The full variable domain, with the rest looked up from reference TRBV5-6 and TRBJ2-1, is DAGVTQSPTHLIKTRGQQVTLRCSPKSGHDTVSWYQQALGQGPQFIFQYYEEEERQRGNFPDRFSGHQFPNYSSELNVNALLLGDSALYLCASSSPRGVIAEQFFGPGTRLTVL.

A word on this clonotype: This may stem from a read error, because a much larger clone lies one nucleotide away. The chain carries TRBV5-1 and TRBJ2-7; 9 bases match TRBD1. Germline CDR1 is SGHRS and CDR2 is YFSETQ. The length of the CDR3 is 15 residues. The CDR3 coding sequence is TGCGCCAGCAGCCCGGGGACAGGGTTTATCTACGACCAGTACTTC. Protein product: CASSPGTGFIYDQYF.

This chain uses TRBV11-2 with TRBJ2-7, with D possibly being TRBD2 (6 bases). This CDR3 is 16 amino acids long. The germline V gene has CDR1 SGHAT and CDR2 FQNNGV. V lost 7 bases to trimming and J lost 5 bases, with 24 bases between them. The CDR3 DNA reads TGTGCCAGCAAGCTAAGAAGACTAGTGGTCTCGGACGAGCAGTACTTC. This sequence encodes CASKLRRLVVSDEQYF.